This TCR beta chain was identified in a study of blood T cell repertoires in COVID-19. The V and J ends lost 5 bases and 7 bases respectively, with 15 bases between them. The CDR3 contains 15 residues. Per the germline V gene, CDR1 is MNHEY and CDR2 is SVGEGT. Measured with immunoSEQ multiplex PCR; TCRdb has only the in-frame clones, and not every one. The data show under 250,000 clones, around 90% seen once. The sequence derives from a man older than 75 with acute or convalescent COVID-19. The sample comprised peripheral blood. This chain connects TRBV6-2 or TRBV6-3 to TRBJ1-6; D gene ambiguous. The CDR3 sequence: CASSTPAEGNSPLHF. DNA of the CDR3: TGTGCCAGCAGTACCCCTGCTGAGGGAAATTCACCCCTCCACTTT.